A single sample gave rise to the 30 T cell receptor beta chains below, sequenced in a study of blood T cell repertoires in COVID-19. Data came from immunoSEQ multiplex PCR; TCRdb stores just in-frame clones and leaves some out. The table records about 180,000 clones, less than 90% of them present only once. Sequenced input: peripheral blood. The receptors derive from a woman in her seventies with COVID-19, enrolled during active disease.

CDR3 DNA: TGTGCCAGCAGTCGCACCATAACGAGAACCGGGACTAGCTCATACGAGCAGTACTTC. This encodes CASSRTITRTGTSSYEQYF. V and J are TRBV28 and TRBJ2-7, with 9 positions matching TRBD2. J was trimmed by 4 bases and V by 5 bases; bases with no gene match: 21. Germline V lookup: CDR1 MDHEN, CDR2 SYDVKM. CDR3 length: 19 residues.

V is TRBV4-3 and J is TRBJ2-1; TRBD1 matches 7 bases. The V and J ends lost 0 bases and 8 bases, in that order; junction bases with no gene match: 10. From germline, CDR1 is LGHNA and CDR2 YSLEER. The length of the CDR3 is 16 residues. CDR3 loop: CASSQDLLTGPDEQFF. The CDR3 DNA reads TGCGCCAGCAGCCAAGATCTACTGACAGGGCCGGATGAGCAGTTCTTC.

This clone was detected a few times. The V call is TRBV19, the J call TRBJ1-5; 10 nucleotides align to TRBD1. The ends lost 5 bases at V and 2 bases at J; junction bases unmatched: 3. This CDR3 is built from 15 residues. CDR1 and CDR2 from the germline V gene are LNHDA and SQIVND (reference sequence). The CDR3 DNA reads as TGTGCCAGTAGTCTGGGACAGGGGCGCAATCAGCCCCAGCATTTT. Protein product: CASSLGQGRNQPQHF.

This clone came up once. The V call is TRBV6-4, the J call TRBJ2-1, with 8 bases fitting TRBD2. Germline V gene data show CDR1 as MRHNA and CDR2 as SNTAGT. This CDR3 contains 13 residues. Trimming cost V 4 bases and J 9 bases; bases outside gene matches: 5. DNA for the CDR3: TGTGCCAGCAGTGTGGGACTAGGGTTTGAGCAGTTCTTC. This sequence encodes CASSVGLGFEQFF.

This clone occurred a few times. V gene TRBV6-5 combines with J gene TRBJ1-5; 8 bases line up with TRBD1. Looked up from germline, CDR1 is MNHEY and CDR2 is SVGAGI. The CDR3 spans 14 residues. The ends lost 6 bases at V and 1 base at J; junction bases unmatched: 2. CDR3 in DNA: TGTGCCAGCAGAAGGACAGGGAGCAATCAGCCCCAGCATTTT. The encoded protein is CASRRTGSNQPQHF.

In nucleotides, the CDR3 is TGCAGCGTGCTGGGGGACACCAGCAATCAGCCCCAGCATTTT. This codes for CSVLGDTSNQPQHF. The chain couples TRBV29-1 to TRBJ1-5; D may be TRBD1 (6 bases). Trimming stripped 6 bases from V and 1 base from J, with 13 bases between. CDR3 length: 14 amino acids. Germline CDR1 SQVTM, CDR2 ANQGSEA. The entire variable domain, with the rest obtained from reference TRBV29-1 and TRBJ1-5, is as follows: SAVISQKPSRDICQRGTSLTIQCQVDSQVTMMFWYRQQPGQSLTLIATANQGSEATYESGFVIDKFPISRPNLTFSTLTVSNMSPEDSSIYLCSVLGDTSNQPQHFGDGTRLSIL.

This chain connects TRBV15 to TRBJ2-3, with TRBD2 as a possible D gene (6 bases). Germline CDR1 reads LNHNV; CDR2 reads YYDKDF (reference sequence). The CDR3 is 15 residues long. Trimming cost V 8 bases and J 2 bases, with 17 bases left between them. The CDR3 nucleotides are TGTGCCACCGCGCGCGGCGGGATATACACAGATACGCAGTATTTT. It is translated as CATARGGIYTDTQYF.

This chain's CDR3 is CASSSRVVTDTQYF. In nucleotides, the CDR3 is TGCGCCAGCAGCTCCCGAGTCGTGACAGATACGCAGTATTTT. The chain carries TRBV4-3 and TRBJ2-3; D is ambiguous. CDR1 is LGHNA and CDR2 is YSLEER in the germline V gene. The CDR3 loop spans 14 amino acids. V was trimmed by 5 bases and J by 3 bases, leaving 12 bases between them.

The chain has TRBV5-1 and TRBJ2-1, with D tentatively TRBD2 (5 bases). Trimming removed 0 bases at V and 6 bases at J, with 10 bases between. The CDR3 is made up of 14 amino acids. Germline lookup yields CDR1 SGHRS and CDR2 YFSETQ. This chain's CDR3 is CASSLGLAPNEQFF. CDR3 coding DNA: TGCGCCAGCAGCTTGGGTCTAGCTCCCAATGAGCAGTTCTTC.

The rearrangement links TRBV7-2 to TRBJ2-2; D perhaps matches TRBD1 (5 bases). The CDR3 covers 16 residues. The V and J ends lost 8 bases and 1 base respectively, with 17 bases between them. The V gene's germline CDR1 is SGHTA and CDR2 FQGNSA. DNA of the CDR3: TGTGCCAGCTCACTTAATGGGGCCAGGAACACCGGGGAGCTGTTTTTT. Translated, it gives CASSLNGARNTGELFF.

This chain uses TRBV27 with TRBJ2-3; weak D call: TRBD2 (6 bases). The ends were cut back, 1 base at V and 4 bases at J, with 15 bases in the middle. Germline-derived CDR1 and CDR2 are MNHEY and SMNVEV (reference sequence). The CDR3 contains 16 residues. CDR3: CASSLFSGSPPDTQYF. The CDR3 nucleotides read TGTGCCAGCAGTTTATTCAGCGGGTCCCCACCAGATACGCAGTATTTT.

The CDR3 DNA follows: TGTGCCAGCAGGGGACAGGGGCAAGGCTATGGCTACACCTTC. It translates to CASRGQGQGYGYTF. The V gene is TRBV5-6, the J gene TRBJ1-2, with 10 bases identical to TRBD1. Losses at the gene ends were 5 bases for V and 4 bases for J; bases not matched to a gene: 5. CDR3 length equals 14 residues. Germline V lookup: CDR1 SGHDT, CDR2 YYEEEE.

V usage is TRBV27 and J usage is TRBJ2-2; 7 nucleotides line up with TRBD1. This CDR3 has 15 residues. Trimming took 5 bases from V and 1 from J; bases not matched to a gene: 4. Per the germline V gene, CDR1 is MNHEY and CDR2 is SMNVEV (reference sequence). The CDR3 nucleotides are TGTGCCAGCAGTCCCAACAGGGGGAACACCGGGGAGCTGTTTTTT. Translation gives CASSPNRGNTGELFF.

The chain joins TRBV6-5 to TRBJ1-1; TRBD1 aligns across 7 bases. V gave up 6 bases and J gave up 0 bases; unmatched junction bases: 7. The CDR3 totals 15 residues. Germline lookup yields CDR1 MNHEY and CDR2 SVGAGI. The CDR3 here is CASRTATGVNTEAFF. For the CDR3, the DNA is TGTGCCAGCAGAACTGCAACAGGGGTGAACACTGAAGCTTTCTTT.

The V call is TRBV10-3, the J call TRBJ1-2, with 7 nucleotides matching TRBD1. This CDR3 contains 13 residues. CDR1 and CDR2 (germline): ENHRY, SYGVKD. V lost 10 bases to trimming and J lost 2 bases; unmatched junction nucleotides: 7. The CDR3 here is CANSQDRNYGYTF. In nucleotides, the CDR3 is TGTGCCAACTCACAGGACAGGAACTATGGCTACACCTTC.

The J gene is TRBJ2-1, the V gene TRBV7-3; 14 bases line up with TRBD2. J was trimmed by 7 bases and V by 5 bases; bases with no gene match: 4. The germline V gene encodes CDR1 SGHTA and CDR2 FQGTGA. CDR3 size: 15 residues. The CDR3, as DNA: TGTGCCAGCAGCGCGACTAGCGGGAGGGGTAATGAGCAGTTCTTC. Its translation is CASSATSGRGNEQFF.

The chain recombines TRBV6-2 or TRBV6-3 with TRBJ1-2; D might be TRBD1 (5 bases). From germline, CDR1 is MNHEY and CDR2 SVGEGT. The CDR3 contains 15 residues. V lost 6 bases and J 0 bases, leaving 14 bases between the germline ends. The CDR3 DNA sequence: TGTGCCAGCAGCCGCCCGGGGGAACCTAACTATGGCTACACCTTC. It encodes CASSRPGEPNYGYTF.

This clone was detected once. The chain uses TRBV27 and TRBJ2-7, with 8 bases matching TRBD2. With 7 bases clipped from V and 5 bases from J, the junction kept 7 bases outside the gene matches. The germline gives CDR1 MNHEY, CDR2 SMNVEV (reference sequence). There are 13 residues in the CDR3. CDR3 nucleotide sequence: TGTGCCAGCAACCGAGCGGGAGTAGACGAGCAGTACTTC. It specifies CASNRAGVDEQYF.

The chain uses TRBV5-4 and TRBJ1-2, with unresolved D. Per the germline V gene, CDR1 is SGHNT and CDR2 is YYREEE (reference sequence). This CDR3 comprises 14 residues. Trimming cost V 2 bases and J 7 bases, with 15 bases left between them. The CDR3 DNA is TGTGCCAGCAGCTTCCGTCGGCCGGGTCGTGGCTACACCTTC. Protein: CASSFRRPGRGYTF.

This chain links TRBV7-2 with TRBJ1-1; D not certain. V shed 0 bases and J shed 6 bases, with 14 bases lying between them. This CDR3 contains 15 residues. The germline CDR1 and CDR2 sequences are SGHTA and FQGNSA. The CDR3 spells CASSLAYRADSEAFF. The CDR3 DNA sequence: TGTGCCAGCAGCTTAGCGTATAGAGCTGACTCTGAAGCTTTCTTT. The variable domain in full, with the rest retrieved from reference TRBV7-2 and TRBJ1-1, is GAGVSQSPSNKVTEKGKDVELRCDPISGHTALYWYRQSLGQGLEFLIYFQGNSAPDKSGLPSDRFSAERTGGSVSTLTIQRTQQEDSAVYLCASSLAYRADSEAFFGQGTRLTVV.

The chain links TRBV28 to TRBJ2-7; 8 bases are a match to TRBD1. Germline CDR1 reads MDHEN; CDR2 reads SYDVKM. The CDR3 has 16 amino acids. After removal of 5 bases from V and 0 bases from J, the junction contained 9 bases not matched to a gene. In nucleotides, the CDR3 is TGTGCCAGCAGTCCCCAAAGCAGGGGGCACTCCTACGAGCAGTACTTC. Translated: CASSPQSRGHSYEQYF.

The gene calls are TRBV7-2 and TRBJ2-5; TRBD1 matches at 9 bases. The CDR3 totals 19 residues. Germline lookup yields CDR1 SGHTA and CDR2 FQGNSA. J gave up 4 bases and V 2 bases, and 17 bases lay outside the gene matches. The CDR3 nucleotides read TGTGCCAGCAGCTTATTCCGGGCGAGAACAGGGGGCGCGGCAGAGACCCAGTACTTC. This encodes CASSLFRARTGGAAETQYF.

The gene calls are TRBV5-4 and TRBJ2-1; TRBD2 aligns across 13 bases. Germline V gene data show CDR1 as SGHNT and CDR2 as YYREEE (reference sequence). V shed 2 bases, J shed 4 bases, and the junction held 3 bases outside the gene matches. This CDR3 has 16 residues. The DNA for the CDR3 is TGTGCCAGCAGCTTCACTAGCGGGAGGGTATACAATGAGCAGTTCTTC. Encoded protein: CASSFTSGRVYNEQFF.

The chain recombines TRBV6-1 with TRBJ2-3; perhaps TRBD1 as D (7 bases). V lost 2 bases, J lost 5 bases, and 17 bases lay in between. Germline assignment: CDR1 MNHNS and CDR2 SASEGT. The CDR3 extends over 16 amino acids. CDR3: CASSEPGGPAKDTQYF. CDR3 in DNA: TGTGCCAGCAGTGAACCAGGGGGGCCTGCGAAAGATACGCAGTATTTT.

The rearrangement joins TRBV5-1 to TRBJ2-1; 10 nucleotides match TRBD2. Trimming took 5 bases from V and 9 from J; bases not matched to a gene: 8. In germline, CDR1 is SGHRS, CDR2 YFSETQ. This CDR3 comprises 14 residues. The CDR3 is CASRASGRASEQFF. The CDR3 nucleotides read TGCGCCAGCAGAGCGAGCGGGAGGGCCAGTGAGCAGTTCTTC.

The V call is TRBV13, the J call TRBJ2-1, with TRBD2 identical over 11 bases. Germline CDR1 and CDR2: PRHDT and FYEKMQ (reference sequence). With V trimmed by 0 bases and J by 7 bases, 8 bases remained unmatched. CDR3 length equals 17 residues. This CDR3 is CASSLGTSGTRGNEQFF. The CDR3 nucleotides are TGTGCCAGCAGCTTAGGGACTAGCGGGACCCGAGGAAATGAGCAGTTCTTC. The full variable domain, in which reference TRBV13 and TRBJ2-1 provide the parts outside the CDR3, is AAGVIQSPRHLIKEKRETATLKCYPIPRHDTVYWYQQGPGQDPQFLISFYEKMQSDKGSIPDRFSAQQFSDYHSELNMSSLELGDSALYFCASSLGTSGTRGNEQFFGPGTRLTVL.

The CDR3 sequence: CASSLVAGGNTEAFF. CDR3 DNA: TGCGCCAGCAGCTTGGTAGCAGGGGGCAACACTGAAGCTTTCTTT. The chain recombines TRBV5-1 with TRBJ1-1; 8 nucleotides agree with TRBD1. Trimming at V came to 0 bases and at J to 2 bases, leaving 3 bases not matched to a gene. The CDR3 contains 15 residues. Germline CDR1 and CDR2: SGHRS and YFSETQ.

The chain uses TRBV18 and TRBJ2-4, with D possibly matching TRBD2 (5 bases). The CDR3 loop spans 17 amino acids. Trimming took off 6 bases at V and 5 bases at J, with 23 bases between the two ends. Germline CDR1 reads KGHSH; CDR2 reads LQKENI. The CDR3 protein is CASSRSLPGGRENIQYF. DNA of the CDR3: TGTGCCAGCTCCCGTAGTCTACCAGGAGGACGGGAAAACATTCAGTACTTC.

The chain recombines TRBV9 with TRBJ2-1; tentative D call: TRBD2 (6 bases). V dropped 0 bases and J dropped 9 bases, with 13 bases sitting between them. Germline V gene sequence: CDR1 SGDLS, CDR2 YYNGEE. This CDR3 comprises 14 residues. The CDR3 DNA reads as TGTGCCAGCAGCGTAGACGGGGGAGACGGTGAGCAGTTCTTC. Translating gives CASSVDGGDGEQFF.

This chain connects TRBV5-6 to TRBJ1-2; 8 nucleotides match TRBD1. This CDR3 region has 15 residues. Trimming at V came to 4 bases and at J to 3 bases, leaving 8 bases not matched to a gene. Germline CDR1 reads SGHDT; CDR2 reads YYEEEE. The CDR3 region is CASSPDRGRDYGYTF. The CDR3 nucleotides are TGTGCCAGCAGCCCCGACAGGGGACGGGACTATGGCTACACCTTC.